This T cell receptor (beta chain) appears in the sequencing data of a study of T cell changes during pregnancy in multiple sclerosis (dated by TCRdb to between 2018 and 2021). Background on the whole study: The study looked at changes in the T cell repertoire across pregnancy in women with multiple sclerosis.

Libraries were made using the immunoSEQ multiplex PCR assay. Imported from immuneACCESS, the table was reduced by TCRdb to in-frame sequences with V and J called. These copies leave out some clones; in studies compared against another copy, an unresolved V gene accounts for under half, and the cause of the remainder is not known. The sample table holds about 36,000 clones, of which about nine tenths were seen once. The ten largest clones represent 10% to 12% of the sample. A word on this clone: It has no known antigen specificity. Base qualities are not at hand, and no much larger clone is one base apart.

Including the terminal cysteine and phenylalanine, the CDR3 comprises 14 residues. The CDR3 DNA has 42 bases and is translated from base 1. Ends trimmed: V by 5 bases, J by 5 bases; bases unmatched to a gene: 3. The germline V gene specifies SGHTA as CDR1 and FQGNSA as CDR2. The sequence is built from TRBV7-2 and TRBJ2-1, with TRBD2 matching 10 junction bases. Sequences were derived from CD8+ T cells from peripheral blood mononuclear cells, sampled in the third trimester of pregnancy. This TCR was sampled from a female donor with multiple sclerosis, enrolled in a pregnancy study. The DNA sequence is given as TGTGCCAGCAGCAACCTAGCGGGGGACAATGAGCAGTTCTTC. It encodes CASSNLAGDNEQFF.